The 23 T cell receptor beta chains in this list originate from one sample, sequenced in a study of T-cell memory formation after mild COVID-19. One entry per CDR3 protein results from TCRdb running MiXCR on the 5' RACE reads. The top ten clones hold roughly a fifth of a sample with about 390,000 distinct CDR3 sequences, around a sixth of them seen once. The specimen was PBMCs or a T cell subset sorted from them (not recorded which). The receptors originated from a young man who had mild COVID-19 (a few samples of this study predate the infection). Cell type and time point are not known.

This clonotype turned up a few times. The chain is built from TRBV5-1 and TRBJ1-3; D is uncertain. The germline V gene encodes CDR1 SGHRS and CDR2 YFSETQ. The CDR3 has 14 amino acids. V was clipped by 4 bases and J by 4 bases, with 12 bases between them. The CDR3: CASSPPGIGNTIYF. The CDR3 coding sequence is TGCGCCAGCAGCCCGCCGGGGATCGGAAACACCATATATTTT.

V gene TRBV6-5 combines with J gene TRBJ1-2, with 8 positions matching TRBD1. CDR3 length: 15 amino acids. V shed 6 bases, J shed 4 bases, and the junction held 10 bases outside the gene matches. Germline values: CDR1 MNHEY, CDR2 SVGAGI. CDR3 DNA: TGTGCCAGCAGCTCCCCAGGACAGGGCCTCTATGGCTACACCTTC. Amino acid sequence: CASSSPGQGLYGYTF.

The rearrangement joins TRBV2 to TRBJ2-7; D assignment may be TRBD1 or TRBD2 (6 bases each). The CDR3 spans 14 residues. CDR1 and CDR2 (germline): SNHLY, FYNNEI. Trimming cost V 4 bases and J 0 bases, with 10 bases left between them. This chain's CDR3 is CASSVRGVSYEQYF. CDR3 DNA: TGTGCCAGCAGTGTGAGGGGGGTCTCCTACGAGCAGTACTTC.

The chain employs TRBV5-1 and TRBJ2-2; 8 nucleotides agree with TRBD1. The junction had 7 bases not matched to a gene; V was cut back by 4 bases and J by 5 bases. The germline gives CDR1 SGHRS, CDR2 YFSETQ. CDR3 length: 15 amino acids. The CDR3 is CASSLDRGSTGELFF. As DNA, the CDR3 is TGCGCCAGCAGCCTAGACAGGGGTAGTACCGGGGAGCTGTTTTTT.

This clonotype was counted a few times. The chain carries TRBV14 and TRBJ1-5; D remains unclear. Trimming took off 1 base at V and 0 bases at J, with 13 bases between the two ends. The CDR3 is 17 residues long. CDR1 is SGHDN and CDR2 is FVKESK in the germline V gene. As DNA, the CDR3 is TGTGCCAGCAGCCAAGTATCCAGGAGGAATAGCAATCAGCCCCAGCATTTT. Translation gives CASSQVSRRNSNQPQHF.

J is TRBJ2-3 and V is TRBV7-9; perhaps TRBD2 as D (6 bases). The CDR3 consists of 16 residues. Germline lookup yields CDR1 SEHNR and CDR2 FQNEAQ (reference sequence). V shed 1 base and J shed 2 bases, with 13 bases lying between them. The CDR3 nucleotides read TGTGCCAGCAGCTTAGTTTGGGGGGAATACACAGATACGCAGTATTTT. Its translation is CASSLVWGEYTDTQYF.

This clonotype was detected only a few times. The V call is TRBV3-1, the J call TRBJ2-1, with a tentative D call TRBD2 (5 bases). The CDR3 is 15 residues long. CDR1 and CDR2 (germline): LGHDT, YNNKEL (reference sequence). V dropped 5 bases and J dropped 1 base, with 12 bases sitting between them. The DNA of the CDR3 is TGTGCCAGCAGCGACGAACGGGGATCCTACAATGAGCAGTTCTTC. Translation gives CASSDERGSYNEQFF.

This clonotype was detected only a few times. This sequence joins TRBV6-5 and TRBJ2-1; no clear D. V shed 7 bases and J shed 7 bases, with 8 bases lying between them. The CDR3 covers 11 residues. In germline, CDR1 is MNHEY, CDR2 SVGAGI. CDR3 DNA: TGTGCCAGCACTCAAGGTAATGAGCAGTTCTTC. Amino acid sequence: CASTQGNEQFF.

There are many counts of this clonotype. This chain links TRBV20-1 with TRBJ2-1; perhaps D is TRBD1 or TRBD2 (6 bases each). Trimming stripped 6 bases from V and 8 bases from J, with 14 bases between. CDR3 length: 12 residues. Germline V gene lookup returns CDR1 DFQATT and CDR2 SNEGSKA (reference sequence). The CDR3 nucleotides read TGCAGTGCCAGACTGGGGGGCGATGAGCAGTTCTTC. Its protein product is CSARLGGDEQFF.

The J gene is TRBJ2-2, the V gene TRBV5-1, with TRBD1 matching 9 bases. CDR3 length: 16 amino acids. CDR1 SGHRS and CDR2 YFSETQ come from the germline V gene. The J segment lost 6 bases and the V segment lost 4 bases, leaving 10 bases of the junction unmatched. CDR3 bases: TGCGCCAGCAGCAGGCCTAAGGACAGGGGATCCGGGGAGCTGTTTTTT. Translating it yields CASSRPKDRGSGELFF.

The V and J genes are TRBV4-1 and TRBJ2-2; D may be TRBD2 (5 bases). Trimming took 1 base from V and 2 from J, leaving 8 bases between them. CDR1 is MGHRA, CDR2 YSYEKL, per germline. The CDR3 runs to 15 residues. CDR3 DNA: TGCGCCAGCAGCCAAGGGACGGGAAACACCGGGGAGCTGTTTTTT. Protein: CASSQGTGNTGELFF.

CDR3 in amino acids: CATGTGTQPQHF. Written as DNA, the CDR3 is TGTGCCACCGGGACAGGAACTCAGCCCCAGCATTTT. The genes are TRBV2 and TRBJ1-5; 8 bases line up with TRBD1. This CDR3 spans 12 amino acids. V dropped 10 bases and J dropped 6; count of bases not matched to a gene: 5. Looked up from germline, CDR1 is SNHLY and CDR2 is FYNNEI.

The genes are TRBV18 and TRBJ1-5, with D perhaps TRBD1 (5 bases). The CDR3 is 15 amino acids. In germline, CDR1 is KGHSH, CDR2 LQKENI. V lost 2 bases to trimming and J lost 7 bases, with 15 bases between them. The CDR3 region is CASSPDSRVGQPQHF. The CDR3, as DNA: TGTGCCAGCTCACCAGACAGCCGGGTAGGGCAGCCCCAGCATTTT.

This clonotype has only a few counts. The V gene is TRBV4-1, the J gene TRBJ1-2; 7 bases match TRBD1. CDR3 length equals 15 residues. The germline V gene has CDR1 MGHRA and CDR2 YSYEKL. V gave up 1 base and J gave up 4 bases; unmatched junction bases: 6. The CDR3 region is CASSQGDSRFYGYTF. The CDR3 DNA is TGCGCCAGCAGCCAAGGGGACAGTAGGTTCTATGGCTACACCTTC.

This clonotype appeared many times. This chain connects TRBV20-1 to TRBJ2-3, with D possibly TRBD2 on 5 matching bases. Trimming shortened V by 6 bases and J by 4 bases, and 14 bases separated the two germline ends. The CDR3 runs 13 residues. Germline V gene lookup returns CDR1 DFQATT and CDR2 SNEGSKA (reference sequence). CDR3 nucleotides: TGCAGTGCCCTGGTAGGGCGGGCAGATACGCAGTATTTT. This gives the protein CSALVGRADTQYF.

This clonotype was detected ten times or more. The chain links TRBV12-3 or TRBV12-4 to TRBJ2-3; a possible D gene is TRBD1 (7 bases). This CDR3 comprises 15 residues. V dropped 3 bases and J dropped 3 bases, with 13 bases sitting between them. The CDR3 reads CASSLQGGLTDTQYF. The CDR3 DNA follows: TGTGCCAGCAGTTTGCAGGGGGGATTGACAGATACGCAGTATTTT.

This clonotype was counted between two and nine times. V is TRBV11-2 and J is TRBJ2-3; D is undetermined. CDR3 length: 16 amino acids. V was clipped by 1 base and J by 1 base, with 12 bases between them. The germline CDR1 and CDR2 sequences are SGHAT and FQNNGV. The CDR3 DNA reads TGTGCCAGCAGCTTAGGAACCAGCTTTCGCACAGATACGCAGTATTTT. This encodes CASSLGTSFRTDTQYF.

The chain links TRBV7-2 to TRBJ1-1, with D unresolved. V was cut by 0 bases and J by 3 bases, with 8 bases left in between. CDR1 and CDR2 (germline): SGHTA, FQGNSA. The CDR3 sequence is 14 residues long. The CDR3 loop is CASSLAGPHTEAFF. The DNA for the CDR3 is TGTGCCAGCAGCTTAGCGGGTCCGCACACTGAAGCTTTCTTT.

This sequence joins TRBV20-1 and TRBJ2-5; 9 bases match TRBD2. Trimming at V came to 3 bases and at J to 0 bases, leaving 11 bases not matched to a gene. CDR1 is DFQATT, CDR2 SNEGSKA, per germline (reference sequence). The length of the CDR3 is 17 residues. The CDR3 nucleotides read TGCAGTGCTAGCCGCACTCCTAGCGGGGAGTACCAAGAGACCCAGTACTTC. Protein product: CSASRTPSGEYQETQYF.

This clonotype came up a few times. The CDR3 reads CASGAGSPPYEQYF. The CDR3 DNA follows: TGCGCCAGCGGCGCGGGGTCCCCTCCTTACGAGCAGTACTTC. V and J are TRBV5-1 and TRBJ2-7, with D perhaps matching TRBD2 (6 bases). The CDR3 has 14 amino acids. Germline CDR1 reads SGHRS; CDR2 reads YFSETQ. Trimming removed 7 bases from V and 4 bases from J, with 18 bases in between.

A remark on this clonotype: This sequence may be a read error, since a much larger clone differs from it by one base. The V and J genes are TRBV5-1 and TRBJ2-3; D is perhaps TRBD1 (6 bases). The V gene lost 0 bases and the J gene lost 4 bases, with 12 bases spanning the gap. The CDR3 has 15 amino acids. From germline, CDR1 is SGHRS and CDR2 YFSETQ. The CDR3 spells CASSLVGAHPDTQYF. The DNA of the CDR3 is TGCGCCAGCAGCTTGGTGGGGGCGCACCCAGATACGCAGTATTTT.

The chain carries TRBV7-2 and TRBJ2-1, with D unresolved. This CDR3 has 12 amino acids. Between the trimmed V and J ends, which lost 3 bases and 5 bases, there was a span of 5 bases. Germline V CDR1 and CDR2: SGHTA, FQGNSA. The CDR3 loop reads CASSFVHNEQFF. The CDR3 DNA follows: TGTGCCAGCAGCTTCGTCCACAATGAGCAGTTCTTC.

This clonotype was picked up a small number of times. The rearrangement joins TRBV9 to TRBJ2-1; tentatively, D is TRBD1 (6 bases). Trimming took 2 bases from V and 0 from J, leaving 15 bases between them. Germline CDR1 reads SGDLS; CDR2 reads YYNGEE. The CDR3 runs to 17 residues. The CDR3 nucleotides read TGTGCCAGCAGCGTCTGGGGGCTGACGAGCTCCTACAATGAGCAGTTCTTC. Residues: CASSVWGLTSSYNEQFF.